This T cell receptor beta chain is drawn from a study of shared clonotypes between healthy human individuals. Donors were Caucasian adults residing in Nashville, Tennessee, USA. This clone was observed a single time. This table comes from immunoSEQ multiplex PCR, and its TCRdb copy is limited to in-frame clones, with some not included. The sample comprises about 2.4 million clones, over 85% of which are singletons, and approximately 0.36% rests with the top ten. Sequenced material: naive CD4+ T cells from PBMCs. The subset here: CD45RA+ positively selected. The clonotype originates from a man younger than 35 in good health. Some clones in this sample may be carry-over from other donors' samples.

DNA for the CDR3: TGTGCCAGCAGCATACAGGGTCCCCCTACCTACGAGCAGTACTTC. Encoded protein: CASSIQGPPTYEQYF. The chain links TRBV7-6 to TRBJ2-7, with D possibly matching TRBD1 (6 bases). CDR3 length equals 15 residues. The V gene lost 5 bases and the J gene lost 2 bases, with 16 bases spanning the gap. The germline V gene has CDR1 SGHVS and CDR2 FNYEAQ.